This T cell receptor beta chain was profiled in a study of beta chain features in type 1 diabetes. Looking at the study overall: Age, gender, cell numbers and subset yield matched between patients and controls. Over all samples combined, over 85 million sorted cells were examined. Overall study results and limits: For cells with high TCR expression, cDNA sequencing could yield over-representation. The VDJ junctions of type 1 diabetes patients carried fewer insertions and more deletions. TCRB CDR3s were moderately but significantly shorter in Type 1 diabetes patients in all four CD4+ subsets.

A remark on this clone: Its antigen remains unknown.

Sequencing targeted expressed TCRB transcripts, as all isolated RNA had been reverse transcribed. The table came from immunoSEQ multiplex PCR; TCRdb's copy has only in-frame clones and leaves some out. The top ten clones hold 0.03% to 0.04% of a sample with over 650,000 clones, about 14% of them seen once. V was trimmed by 4 bases and J by 6 bases, leaving 8 bases between them. The CDR3 contains 12 residues. CDR1 SGHTA and CDR2 FQGNSA come from the germline V gene. The rearrangement links TRBV7-2 to TRBJ2-3, with D uncertain. The origin of this receptor is a man younger than 35 with type 1 diabetes. Sequenced sample: naive CD4+ T cells from blood. CDR3 coding DNA: TGTGCCAGCAGCTCCTACGTTGATACGCAGTATTTT. Its protein product is CASSSYVDTQYF. Based on the CDR3 plus reference TRBV7-2 and TRBJ2-3, the full variable domain is GAGVSQSPSNKVTEKGKDVELRCDPISGHTALYWYRQSLGQGLEFLIYFQGNSAPDKSGLPSDRFSAERTGGSVSTLTIQRTQQEDSAVYLCASSSYVDTQYFGPGTRLTVL.